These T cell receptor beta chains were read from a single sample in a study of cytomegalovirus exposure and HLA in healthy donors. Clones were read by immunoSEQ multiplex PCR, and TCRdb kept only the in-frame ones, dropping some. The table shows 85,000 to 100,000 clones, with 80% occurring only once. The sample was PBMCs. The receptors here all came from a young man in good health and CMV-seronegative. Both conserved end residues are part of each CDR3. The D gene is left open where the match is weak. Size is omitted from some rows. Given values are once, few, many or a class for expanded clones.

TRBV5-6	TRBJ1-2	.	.	CASSSESRAQVGYTF	TGTGCCAGCAGCTCGGAGAGCAGAGCACAAGTTGGCTACACCTTC
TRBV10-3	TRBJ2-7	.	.	CAIKGDPREQYF	TGTGCCATCAAGGGGGACCCAAGGGAGCAGTACTTC
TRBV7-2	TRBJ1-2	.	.	CASSLGGGYGYTF	TGTGCCAGCAGCTTGGGAGGGGGCTATGGCTACACCTTC
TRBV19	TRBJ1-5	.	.	CASSIVGGRPQHF	TGTGCCAGTAGTATAGTGGGGGGGCGGCCCCAGCATTTT
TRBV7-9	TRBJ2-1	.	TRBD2	CASSLASSGGYNEQFF	TGTGCCAGCAGCTTAGCGTCTAGCGGGGGGTACAATGAGCAGTTCTTC
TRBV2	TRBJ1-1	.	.	CAILVLREGAFF	TGTGCCATCCTTGTATTACGGGAGGGAGCTTTCTTT
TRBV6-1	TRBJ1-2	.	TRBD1	CASSEDRVVGGYTF	TGTGCCAGCAGTGAGGACAGGGTGGTTGGTGGCTACACCTTC
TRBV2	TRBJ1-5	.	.	CASSVAGSNQPQHF	TGTGCCAGCAGCGTCGCGGGGAGCAATCAGCCCCAGCATTTT
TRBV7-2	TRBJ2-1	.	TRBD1	CASSRPGQGTNEQFF	TGTGCCAGCAGCCGTCCGGGACAGGGTACCAATGAGCAGTTCTTC
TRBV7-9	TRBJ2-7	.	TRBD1	CASSSTGGFTYEQYF	TGTGCCAGCAGCTCAACAGGGGGCTTTACCTACGAGCAGTACTTC
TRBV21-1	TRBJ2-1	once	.	CASSKDPPLAHNEQFF	TGTGCCAGCAGCAAAGATCCCCCTTTGGCCCACAATGAGCAGTTCTTC
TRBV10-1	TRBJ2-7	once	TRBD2	CASSGASGGNREQYF	TGCGCCAGCAGTGGGGCTAGCGGGGGGAATCGGGAGCAGTACTTC
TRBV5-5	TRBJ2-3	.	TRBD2	CASSTRDYTDTQYF	TGTGCCAGCAGCACCCGGGACTACACAGATACGCAGTATTTT
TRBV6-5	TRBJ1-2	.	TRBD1	CASSATGGYDGYTF	TGTGCCAGCAGCGCGACAGGGGGCTACGATGGCTACACCTTC
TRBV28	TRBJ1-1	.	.	CASRTPAGAAARTEAFF	TGTGCCAGCAGAACCCCCGCAGGGGCGGCCGCCCGCACTGAAGCTTTCTTT
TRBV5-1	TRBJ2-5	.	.	CASSLAGEVEETQYF	TGCGCCAGCAGCTTGGCCGGGGAGGTCGAGGAGACCCAGTACTTC
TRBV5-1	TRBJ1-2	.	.	CASTIDVGGINYGYTF	TGCGCCAGCACCATTGACGTCGGGGGAATTAACTATGGCTACACCTTC
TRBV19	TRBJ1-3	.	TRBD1	CASRNKGQINGNTIYF	TGTGCCAGTAGGAACAAGGGACAGATAAACGGAAACACCATATATTTT
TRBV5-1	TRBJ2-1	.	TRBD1	CASSPGQGSPTNEQFF	TGCGCCAGCAGCCCGGGACAGGGAAGTCCTACCAATGAGCAGTTCTTC
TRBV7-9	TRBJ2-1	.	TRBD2	CASSLALAGAVLEQFF	TGTGCCAGCAGCTTAGCTCTAGCGGGGGCGGTTTTGGAGCAGTTCTTC
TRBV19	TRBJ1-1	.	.	CASSIVAGGVEAFF	TGTGCCAGTAGTATAGTAGCCGGGGGAGTTGAAGCTTTCTTT
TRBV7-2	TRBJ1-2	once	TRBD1	CASSLKQGAGGYTF	TGTGCCAGCAGCTTAAAACAGGGGGCAGGAGGCTACACCTTC
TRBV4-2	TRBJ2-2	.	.	CASSQNPGGELFF	TGTGCCAGCAGCCAAAATCCCGGCGGGGAGCTGTTTTTT
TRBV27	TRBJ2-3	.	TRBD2	CASSFGVGGVTDTQYF	TGTGCCAGCAGTTTCGGGGTGGGAGGGGTTACAGATACGCAGTATTTT
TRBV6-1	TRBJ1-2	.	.	CASSDLGRDYGYTF	TGTGCCAGCAGCGACCTGGGGAGAGACTATGGCTACACCTTC
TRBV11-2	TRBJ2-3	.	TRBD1	CASSLGGQGLDTQYF	TGTGCCAGCAGCTTAGGGGGACAGGGACTAGATACGCAGTATTTT
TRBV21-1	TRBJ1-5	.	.	CASSKVGTGGDQPQHF	TGTGCCAGCAGCAAAGTCGGGACAGGGGGCGACCAGCCCCAGCATTTT
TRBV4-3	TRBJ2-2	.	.	CASSQEVGGGLNTGELFF	TGCGCCAGCAGCCAAGAAGTTGGCGGCGGGCTGAACACCGGGGAGCTGTTTTTT
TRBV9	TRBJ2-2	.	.	CASSPSPVWELFF	TGTGCCAGCAGTCCCTCGCCGGTTTGGGAGCTGTTTTTT
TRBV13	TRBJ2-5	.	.	CASSQIQGGQETQYF	TGTGCCAGCAGCCAAATACAGGGTGGGCAAGAGACCCAGTACTTC
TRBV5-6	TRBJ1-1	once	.	CASSLHAGTEAFF	TGTGCCAGCAGCTTGCATGCGGGGACTGAAGCTTTCTTT
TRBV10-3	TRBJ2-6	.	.	CAISDGQNGANVLTF	TGTGCCATCAGTGATGGGCAGAATGGGGCCAACGTCCTGACTTTC
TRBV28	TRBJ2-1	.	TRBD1	CASSLKWDRGYNEQFF	TGTGCCAGCAGTTTAAAATGGGACAGGGGCTACAATGAGCAGTTCTTC
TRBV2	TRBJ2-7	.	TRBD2	CASSHTGLPYEQYF	TGTGCCAGCAGTCACACGGGACTACCCTACGAGCAGTACTTC
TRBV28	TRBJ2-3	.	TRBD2	CASSKSGLAGTDTQYF	TGTGCCAGCAGTAAATCCGGACTAGCGGGCACAGATACGCAGTATTTT
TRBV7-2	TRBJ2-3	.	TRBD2	CASSPRGGGMDTQYF	TGTGCCAGCAGCCCCCGGGGGGGCGGGATGGATACGCAGTATTTT
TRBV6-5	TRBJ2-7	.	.	CASGSGTYEQYF	TGTGCATCGGGGAGTGGGACCTACGAGCAGTACTTC
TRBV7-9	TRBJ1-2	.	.	CASSYQYGYTF	TGTGCCAGCAGCTACCAGTATGGCTACACCTTC
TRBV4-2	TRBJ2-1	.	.	CASSQGQGPYNEQFF	TGTGCCAGCAGCCAAGGACAAGGTCCCTACAATGAGCAGTTCTTC
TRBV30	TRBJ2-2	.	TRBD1	CAWRVTGSGELFF	TGTGCCTGGAGAGTGACAGGGTCCGGGGAGCTGTTTTTT
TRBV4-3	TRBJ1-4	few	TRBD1	CASSQAGQGSEKLFF	TGCGCCAGCAGCCAAGCGGGACAGGGGAGCGAAAAACTGTTTTTT
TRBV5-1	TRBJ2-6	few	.	CASSLGAGAGYSGANVLTF	TGCGCCAGCAGCTTGGGGGCGGGGGCCGGTTACTCTGGGGCCAACGTCCTGACTTTC
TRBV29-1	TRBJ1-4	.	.	CSVWQGDEKLFF	TGCAGCGTGTGGCAGGGTGACGAAAAACTGTTTTTT
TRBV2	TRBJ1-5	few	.	CASSELVLANPHF	TGTGCCAGCAGTGAACTCGTTTTGGCCAACCCGCATTTT
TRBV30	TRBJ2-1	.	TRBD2	CAWSTLWTSGTYNEQFF	TGTGCCTGGAGTACCCTCTGGACTAGCGGCACCTACAATGAGCAGTTCTTC